These 4 T cell receptor beta chains came from one sample sequenced in a study of tumor-infiltrating lymphocytes in primary liver carcinoma. Co-extraction of both nucleic acids (RNA and DNA) used about 18-31 mg of unsorted bulk tissue. A primer in the constant region served to generate TCR beta cDNA from 450 to 600 ng of total RNA. Slightly modified ARM-PCR served as the procedure for the TCR beta libraries. These libraries came from three rounds of nested multiplex PCR. The first two PCR rounds, approximately 10 cycles each, used TRBV1-TRBV30 forward primers and a C-beta reverse primer. One entry per CDR3 protein, called by TCRdb with MiXCR from the multiplex PCR reads. The data hold 75,000 to 80,000 distinct CDR3 sequences, with roughly 72% observed a single time. The specimen was tumor-adjacent normal liver tissue. The receptor source for this set is a man aged 40-49 years with primary liver carcinoma and hepatitis B virus infection.

This clonotype was seen just once. One end of the junction does not line up with germline, which may come from a read error. The genes are TRBV6-5 and TRBJ2-2; a possible D gene is TRBD2 (6 bases). The CDR3 runs 16 residues. The germline V gene encodes CDR1 MNHEY and CDR2 SVGAGI. The CDR3 DNA is TGTGCCAGCAGTTACGAAATGACGGGAGCCACCGGGGAGCTGGTTTTT. Its translation: CASSYEMTGATGELVF.

A note on this clonotype: A much larger clonotype is one base distant, so this may be a read error. The rearrangement uses TRBV7-9 and TRBJ2-3, with a possible D match to TRBD2 (6 bases). The CDR3 sequence is 14 residues long. CDR1 is SEHNR, CDR2 FQNEAQ, per germline (reference sequence). The CDR3 nucleotides are TGTGTCAGCAGCCAGGAGACGGGAGCCGATACGCAGTATTTT. Translating gives CVSSQETGADTQYF.

Worth noting for this clonotype: A clone one base away is much larger, so this may be a read error. This chain uses TRBV6-4 with TRBJ2-4, with 9 bases matching TRBD1. The CDR3 runs 14 residues. Germline CDR1 MRHNA, CDR2 SNTAGT. CDR3 sequence reads: CVSSDWTGENIQYF. CDR3 sequence (DNA): TGTGTCAGCAGTGACTGGACAGGGGAAAACATTCAGTACTTC.

The chain couples TRBV29-1 to TRBJ1-3; TRBD1 might be the D (5 bases). The germline gives CDR1 SQVTM, CDR2 ANQGSEA. V was pared by 6 bases and J by 5 bases, with 17 bases between. The CDR3 runs 14 residues. The CDR3 is CSVLTETTRNTIYF. CDR3 nucleotide sequence: TGCAGCGTGTTGACAGAGACGACCAGAAACACCATATATTTT. The whole variable domain, remainder taken from reference TRBV29-1 and TRBJ1-3, is SAVISQKPSRDICQRGTSLTIQCQVDSQVTMMFWYRQQPGQSLTLIATANQGSEATYESGFVIDKFPISRPNLTFSTLTVSNMSPEDSSIYLCSVLTETTRNTIYFGEGSWLTVV.